This record covers a single TCR beta chain. The CDR3 runs to 15 residues. V was shortened by 0 bases and J by 4 bases, with 10 bases between the two germline ends. Germline CDR1 and CDR2: MNHEY and SVGAGI. The sample originates from a study of T cell responses to AZD1222 COVID-19 vaccine. Measured with immunoSEQ multiplex PCR; TCRdb has only the in-frame clones, and not every one. The table records approximately 160,000 clones, roughly 94% of them present only once. The rearrangement uses TRBV6-5 and TRBJ2-1; D is perhaps TRBD2 (5 bases). The source is an adult who received the AZD1222 COVID-19 vaccine. The material was peripheral blood, obtained 28 days after the second AZD1222 dose. CDR3 in amino acids: CASSYSETKYNEQFF. The CDR3 nucleotides are TGTGCCAGCAGTTACTCGGAGACTAAATACAATGAGCAGTTCTTC.